This T cell receptor beta chain appears in the sequencing data of a study of tumor and adjacent non-tumor tissue in lung cancer (dated by TCRdb to the late 2010s). Concerning the study at large: Patients with adenocarcinoma (about twelve), squamous cell carcinoma (2) and small cell lung cancer (1) were included in the cohort. Ages among the approximately 15 patients ranged from about 31 to 85 years, there were about ten men and 5 women, and disease was at TNM stage I to III. In total, sequencing yielded over 95 million productive TCRbeta reads, which works out to an average of about 4.17 million reads per sample. The study compared bulk TCRbeta repertoires between lung tumor tissue and matched distant non-tumor lung tissue from over 13 lung cancer patients. For each patient, one tumor sample and one normal lung sample were taken, giving approximately 33 paired specimens that underwent TCRbeta CDR3 sequencing.

The CDR3 numbers 13 residues from cysteine through phenylalanine. The kept DNA is CDR3 alone, 39 bases in frame from the first base. The germline V gene specifies MNHEY as CDR1 and SVGAGI as CDR2. Results the study describes overall, beyond this receptor: Tumor tissue showed significantly greater TCR diversity (inverse Simpson) than normal lung tissue (about 400 vs 150, P = 0.0075, Mann-Whitney U test). The methods do not name the sequencing platform or mention unique molecular identifiers. Only approximately 14 patients were included in the cohort, and the need for larger samples and more detailed clinical data was noted by the authors. Significantly higher TCR diversity was found in younger patients, and higher tumor TCR diversity was associated with shorter overall and disease-free survival. Because peripheral blood was not sequenced, the blood TCRbeta repertoires of the lung cancer patients in the study went unexamined. A significantly larger cumulative share of the repertoire was made up by the top 100 clones in normal lung than in tumor tissue.

Regarding this clonotype: Its antigen is not yet known. The sample holds no much larger clone one base away, and base qualities are not on file.

The library was prepared using multiplex PCR. Sequenced using an Illumina HiSeq 2500. TCRbeta libraries were constructed through three rounds of nested PCR with primers (Table S4) according to protocols adapted from ARM-PCR. Before sequencing, PCR products of 200-500 bp were cut from the gel and purified using the QIAquick gel extraction kit. The original methods were these. Trimmomatic was used to clean the reads, FLASH merged the cleaned reads into complete CDR3 sequences, and MiTCR assigned the sequences to V(D)J germline segments. Clonal diversity was computed as the inverse Simpson's index with VDJtools. In-frame sequences without a premature stop codon were defined as productive reads. TCRdb ran its own pipeline on the public reads, namely fastp trimming at Q25 and MiXCR clone calling, and kept in-frame beta chains. CDR3 protein duplicates are merged, each entry listing the most common genes and DNA. TCRdb assigned the V and J calls; the authors' analysis was not used. The sample table holds under 95,000 distinct CDR3 sequences, of which around 71% were seen once. The ten biggest clones cover about 16% of the sample.

RNA was extracted from bulk unsorted tissue and checked for quality with a NanoDrop ND-1000 and an Agilent 2100. Donors were newly diagnosed lung cancer patients admitted for thoracic surgery in China between August and November 2014, without prior chemotherapy. Anyone who had undergone radiotherapy or chemotherapy before, or who had another cancer at the same time, was left out of the study. Pieces of surgical tissue measuring roughly 1-2.3 cm3 were kept in RNAlater solution and stored at -80 degrees C until use. The receptor's source is a man in his sixties with non-small cell lung cancer. Source material: lung tumor tissue. The chain was built from TRBV6-5 and TRBJ1-2; 8 central bases correspond to TRBD1. CDR3 reads: CVSSSRGLYGYTF. The bases are TGTGTCAGTAGTTCCAGGGGGCTCTATGGCTACACCTTC.